Listed below are T cell receptor beta chains from one sample, sequenced in a study of beta chain features in type 1 diabetes. Sequencing was performed with immunoSEQ multiplex PCR; in TCRdb, only in-frame clones are kept and a portion is missing. Of under 900,000 clones listed, about a sixth are singletons. The sequencing input was naive CD4+ T cells from blood. All receptors derive from a woman in her late teens or twenties in good health. CDR3s include the opening cysteine and the closing phenylalanine or tryptophan. D genes are given only for firm matches. The size of a clone is reported for some rows only, either as once, few or many, or as a class for expanded clones.

V	J	size	D	CDR3	DNA
TRBV6-5	TRBJ2-3	.	.	CASRGTASTDTQYF	TGTGCCAGTCGTGGGACGGCTAGCACAGATACGCAGTATTTT
TRBV7-6	TRBJ1-2	.	TRBD1	CASSPQGGNYGYTF	TGTGCCAGCAGCCCCCAGGGGGGGAACTATGGCTACACCTTC
TRBV4-2	TRBJ1-3	few	.	CASRRGPDGVNTIYF	TGTGCCAGCAGAAGGGGTCCGGATGGCGTAAACACCATATATTTT
TRBV18	TRBJ1-5	.	.	CASSPTENQPQHF	TGTGCCAGCTCACCGACAGAGAATCAGCCCCAGCATTTT
TRBV15	TRBJ2-7	.	.	CATSRTRQDYEQYF	TGTGCCACCAGCAGGACTCGACAGGACTACGAGCAGTACTTC
TRBV5-1	TRBJ2-5	.	.	CASSLLGSISETQYF	TGCGCCAGCAGCTTGCTCGGGAGCATTTCCGAGACCCAGTACTTC
TRBV2	TRBJ1-1	few	.	CASSGSGRYTEAFF	TGTGCCAGCAGTGGTTCAGGGCGGTATACTGAAGCTTTCTTT
TRBV4-1	TRBJ1-2	.	TRBD1	CASSQAGTGGYGYTF	TGCGCCAGCAGCCAAGCCGGGACAGGGGGCTATGGCTACACCTTC
TRBV7-2	TRBJ2-3	few	TRBD1	CASSPRGTGVTDTQYF	TGTGCCAGCAGCCCGCGTGGGACAGGGGTCACAGATACGCAGTATTTT
TRBV25-1	TRBJ2-7	.	TRBD1	CASSHWDRGANEQYF	TGTGCCAGCAGCCATTGGGACAGGGGCGCAAACGAGCAGTACTTC
TRBV29-1	TRBJ2-1	.	.	CSVHPYNEQFF	TGCAGCGTCCACCCATACAATGAGCAGTTCTTC
TRBV15	TRBJ2-5	.	.	CATSRVGETRETQYF	TGTGCCACCAGCAGAGTAGGGGAGACACGGGAGACCCAGTACTTC
TRBV10-1	TRBJ2-5	.	.	CASSLYQETQYF	TGCGCCAGCAGTTTGTACCAAGAGACCCAGTACTTC
TRBV18	TRBJ1-4	.	.	CASSPRAGDEKLFF	TGTGCCAGCTCACCACGGGCCGGGGACGAAAAACTGTTTTTT
TRBV7-9	TRBJ1-2	few	TRBD1	CASSSMGQPNYGYTF	TGTGCCAGCAGCTCGATGGGACAGCCAAACTATGGCTACACCTTC
TRBV11-2	TRBJ2-7	.	.	CASSLLYEQYF	TGTGCCAGCAGCTTGTTGTACGAGCAGTACTTC
TRBV9	TRBJ1-4	.	.	CASSVGATRGNEKLFF	TGTGCCAGCAGCGTAGGGGCGACCAGGGGTAATGAAAAACTGTTTTTT
TRBV15	TRBJ2-7	few	.	CATSRDIGATSYEQYF	TGTGCCACCAGCAGAGATATAGGGGCTACCTCCTACGAGCAGTACTTC
TRBV13	TRBJ2-3	.	.	CASSLGVEDTQYF	TGTGCCAGCAGCTTGGGGGTAGAAGATACGCAGTATTTT
TRBV4-3	TRBJ1-2	few	.	CASSQGQSLYGYTF	TGCGCCAGCAGCCAAGGACAAAGCCTCTATGGCTACACCTTC
TRBV6-1	TRBJ2-4	few	TRBD2	CASSDLTSGGKNIQYF	TGTGCCAGCAGTGACCTGACTAGCGGGGGCAAAAACATTCAGTACTTC
TRBV28	TRBJ1-5	few	.	CASSSMGFPGHQPQHF	TGTGCCAGCAGCTCCATGGGGTTCCCGGGGCATCAGCCCCAGCATTTT
TRBV15	TRBJ1-5	.	TRBD1	CATSTRTGTVVQPQHF	TGTGCCACCAGCACCAGGACAGGGACTGTAGTTCAGCCCCAGCATTTT
TRBV10-2	TRBJ2-3	few	TRBD1	CASKWGQARDTQYF	TGCGCCAGCAAGTGGGGACAGGCGCGAGATACGCAGTATTTT
TRBV10-3	TRBJ2-7	few	.	CAISESAQGGHEQYF	TGTGCCATCAGTGAGTCAGCACAGGGCGGCCACGAGCAGTACTTC
TRBV5-4	TRBJ2-1	.	.	CASSKEGRGTYNEQFF	TGTGCCAGCAGCAAGGAGGGCCGGGGGACCTACAATGAGCAGTTCTTC
TRBV29-1	TRBJ2-3	few	.	CSAADPQRTQYF	TGCAGCGCCGCGGACCCACAGAGAACGCAGTATTTT
TRBV18	TRBJ1-5	.	TRBD1	CASSQTPDRGQPQHF	TGTGCCAGCTCTCAAACGCCGGACAGGGGACAGCCCCAGCATTTT
TRBV7-9	TRBJ1-5	.	.	CASSSDNYSNQPQHF	TGTGCCAGCAGCTCCGACAACTATAGCAATCAGCCCCAGCATTTT
TRBV18	TRBJ2-7	.	.	CASSPLGSYEQYF	TGTGCCAGCTCACCCTTAGGCTCCTACGAGCAGTACTTC
TRBV6-5	TRBJ2-2	few	.	CASRGGSWNTGELFF	TGTGCCAGCAGAGGAGGTTCCTGGAACACCGGGGAGCTGTTTTTT
TRBV7-3	TRBJ2-7	.	TRBD2	CASRLAGKSYEQYF	TGTGCCAGCAGGCTAGCGGGCAAATCCTACGAGCAGTACTTC